This entry features one T cell receptor (beta chain) sequence. CDR1 SGHNT and CDR2 YENEEA come from the germline V gene. With 1 base removed from V and 1 base from J, the gap between germline ends came to 7 bases. The CDR3 spans 15 residues. These data originate in a study of cytotoxic CD8 clonotypes in ibrutinib-treated CLL. The table came from immunoSEQ multiplex PCR; TCRdb's copy has only in-frame clones and leaves some out. The top ten hold roughly 10% of the sample, which has about 140,000 clones, around 93% seen once. Sequencing was performed on PBMCs, taken after 12 months of ibrutinib treatment. This clonotype was obtained from a human donor with chronic lymphocytic leukemia. The chain couples TRBV11-3 to TRBJ2-2; tentative D call: TRBD1 (5 bases). CDR3 protein: CASSLGRGNTGELFF. The DNA for the CDR3 is TGTGCCAGCAGCTTAGGAAGGGGGAACACCGGGGAGCTGTTTTTT.